These T cell receptor beta chains were read from a single sample in a study of radiation and T cells in renal cell carcinoma. Profiled with immunoSEQ multiplex PCR; TCRdb holds only in-frame clones, not every one. This table holds under 200,000 clones, about nine tenths found once. Material: blood, obtained from a patient whose treatment included radiotherapy and nephrectomy. The receptor source for this set is a woman in her forties or fifties with renal cell carcinoma. The CDR3 runs from the conserved cysteine through the conserved F or W. D genes are given only for firm matches. Part of the rows lack a size; the others show once, few, many or a class for expanded clones.

v_call	j_call	d_call	clone_size	cdr3_nt	cdr3_aa
TRBV7-9	TRBJ1-1	.	few	TGTGCCAGCAGTACCCGGGCAGGAGGAAACACTGAAGCTTTCTTT	CASSTRAGGNTEAFF
TRBV2	TRBJ1-4	.	few	TGTGCCGGCGGGGGTAGGATAACTAATGAAAAACTGTTTTTT	CAGGGRITNEKLFF
TRBV11-2	TRBJ1-2	.	.	TGTGCCAGCAGCTTAGATCGGGTTGGCTACACCTTC	CASSLDRVGYTF
TRBV7-3	TRBJ2-5	.	.	TGTGCCAGCAGCTCAAATGGGGGGGCGCGAGAGACCCAGTACTTC	CASSSNGGARETQYF
TRBV11-2	TRBJ2-1	TRBD2	.	TGTGCCAGCAGCTCCCCCCTTAGCGGGGGGAGCTCCTACAATGAGCAGTTCTTC	CASSSPLSGGSSYNEQFF
TRBV11-2	TRBJ1-1	.	.	TGTGCCAGCAGCTTAATGGGTGGGGCAGGGCGAAGGAACACTGAAGCTTTCTTT	CASSLMGGAGRRNTEAFF
TRBV11-2	TRBJ2-6	.	.	TGTGCCAGCAGCTTAGGCTCGGGCCCTGGGGCCAACGTCCTGACTTTC	CASSLGSGPGANVLTF
TRBV6-5	TRBJ2-4	.	.	TGTGCCAGCAGTTACTCCGGGGGACCCCGAAAAAACATTCAGTACTTC	CASSYSGGPRKNIQYF
TRBV5-1	TRBJ2-3	.	.	TGCGCCAGCAGCTTCGGGGACAGCACAGATACGCAGTATTTT	CASSFGDSTDTQYF
TRBV6-5	TRBJ2-5	.	once	TGTGCCAGCAGCCGGGGCGGAAGAGTTGGAGAGACCCAGTACTTC	CASSRGGRVGETQYF
TRBV5-4	TRBJ2-5	TRBD2	many	TGTGCCAGCAGCGATGATAGCGGGGATAAAAGAGAGACCCAGTACTTC	CASSDDSGDKRETQYF
TRBV9	TRBJ1-2	.	.	TGTGCCAGCGCCGACAGCTTCTATGGCTACACCTTC	CASADSFYGYTF
TRBV30	TRBJ1-5	.	few	TGTGCCTGGAGAATTGGGGGCGATCAGCCCCAGCATTTT	CAWRIGGDQPQHF
TRBV7-2	TRBJ2-2	TRBD2	.	TGTGCCAGCAGCGCCACTAGCGGGGGCCACACCGGGGAGCTGTTTTTT	CASSATSGGHTGELFF
TRBV10-1	TRBJ2-7	.	.	TGCGCCAGCAGTGGCGGTGGCGCCTACGAGCAGTACTTC	CASSGGGAYEQYF
TRBV2	TRBJ1-2	.	.	TGTGCCAGCAATGGAGGAGGGCTTAACTATGGCTACACCTTC	CASNGGGLNYGYTF
TRBV10-3	TRBJ1-5	.	.	TGTGCCATCAGTGAGTCGGCGGACACCAATCAGCCCCAGCATTTT	CAISESADTNQPQHF
TRBV15	TRBJ2-7	.	.	TGTGCCACCAGCAGCTCGAGGCGGACACAGTCTTACGAGCAGTACTTC	CATSSSRRTQSYEQYF
TRBV5-6	TRBJ1-2	TRBD1	.	TGTGCCAGCAGCTTGTGGACCCAGGGGGCAGGCTATGGCTACACCTTC	CASSLWTQGAGYGYTF
TRBV5-5	TRBJ1-1	.	few	TGTGCCAGCAGGCAACCGGGACATAACACTGAAGCTTTCTTT	CASRQPGHNTEAFF
TRBV5-4	TRBJ1-3	TRBD1	.	TGTGCCAGCAGCTTGGCCCGACAGGGGGCTTCTGGAAACACCATATATTTT	CASSLARQGASGNTIYF
TRBV5-1	TRBJ1-2	TRBD1	.	TGCGCCAGCAGCCCAAGTGGGGACAGGGGGAATGGCTACACCTTC	CASSPSGDRGNGYTF
TRBV19	TRBJ2-3	TRBD1	.	TGTGCCAGTAGTAACAGGGGATTTACTAGCACAGATACGCAGTATTTT	CASSNRGFTSTDTQYF
TRBV4-1	TRBJ2-7	.	once	TGCGCCAGCAGCCAAGTTTCAGGGGCGGACTACGAGCAGTACTTC	CASSQVSGADYEQYF
TRBV7-9	TRBJ1-5	.	once	TGTGCCAGCAGCTCTCGTCGGGACTCGCGGCCTACTTACCACCAGCCCCAGCATTTT	CASSSRRDSRPTYHQPQHF
TRBV19	TRBJ1-1	.	.	TGTGCCAGTACTTGGGGCGGTGGGGGGAACACTGAAGCTTTCTTT	CASTWGGGGNTEAFF
TRBV7-2	TRBJ2-3	TRBD2	.	TGTGCCAGCAGCTTAGGGGCGGGGGGGATAACAGATACGCAGTATTTT	CASSLGAGGITDTQYF
TRBV6-6	TRBJ2-7	TRBD2	.	TGTGCCAGCAGTTTTCTAGCGGGGGCCACCTACGAGCAGTACTTC	CASSFLAGATYEQYF
TRBV6-1	TRBJ2-2	.	.	TGTGCCAGCTCAAGGGTGGCAGCGAACACCGGGGAGCTGTTTTTT	CASSRVAANTGELFF
TRBV5-1	TRBJ2-7	.	.	TGCGCCAGCAGCTTGAGAGGTCTAGAGGGGTTCTACGAGCAGTACTTC	CASSLRGLEGFYEQYF
TRBV18	TRBJ2-5	TRBD1	.	TGTGCCAGCTCCCTCTGGACAGGGGAGGAAGAGACCCAGTACTTC	CASSLWTGEEETQYF
TRBV19	TRBJ1-5	.	.	TGTGCCAGTAGTATACAGTCCAATAGCAATCAGCCCCAGCATTTT	CASSIQSNSNQPQHF
TRBV5-1	TRBJ1-2	.	once	TGCGCCAGCAGCCTCCACAGGAACTATGGCTACACCTTC	CASSLHRNYGYTF
TRBV5-1	TRBJ2-7	TRBD2	.	TGCGCCAGCAGCTTGGCCACTAGCGGGGGGCTCAATTCCTACGAGCAGTACTTC	CASSLATSGGLNSYEQYF
TRBV6-5	TRBJ2-5	.	.	TGTGCCAGCGCCCCCGGACTACAAGAGACCCAGTACTTC	CASAPGLQETQYF
TRBV5-8	TRBJ2-5	.	.	TGTGCCAGCAGCTTGGTACAGAACTCAGAGACCCAGTACTTC	CASSLVQNSETQYF
TRBV12-2	TRBJ1-2	.	.	TGTGCAAGTCGCTTAGTGGAGTGTAACTATGGCTACACCTTC	CASRLVECNYGYTF
TRBV7-2	TRBJ2-7	.	.	TGTGCCAGCAGCTTATTTATGTCCTACGAGCAGTACTTC	CASSLFMSYEQYF
TRBV19	TRBJ1-5	TRBD1	.	TGTGCCAGTAGTAAGGACAGGGGAGGCAATCAGCCCCAGCATTTT	CASSKDRGGNQPQHF
TRBV14	TRBJ2-3	.	.	TGTGCCAGCAGCCGGAGGCGCGCAGATACGCAGTATTTT	CASSRRRADTQYF
TRBV5-6	TRBJ1-4	.	.	TGTGCCAGCAGCATCCGAGGGGACCAACTGTTTTTT	CASSIRGDQLFF
TRBV10-1	TRBJ2-1	TRBD2	.	TGCGCCAGCAGTGAAAACACTGGACTAGCGGGAAGGGTTTACAATGAGCAGTTCTTC	CASSENTGLAGRVYNEQFF
TRBV14	TRBJ1-6	.	.	TGTGCCAGCAGCCAAGGGGCAGCCTCCTATAATCCCCTCCACTTT	CASSQGAASYNPLHF
TRBV7-2	TRBJ2-7	.	.	TGTGCCAGCAGCCTCGGGGGCGAGTCCTACGAGCAGTACTTC	CASSLGGESYEQYF
TRBV5-1	TRBJ2-7	TRBD1	.	TGCGCCAGCAGCTCCGACGGGACAGGGTACTACGAGCAGTACTTC	CASSSDGTGYYEQYF
TRBV7-8	TRBJ2-5	.	.	TGTGCCAGCAGCTTAGGATGGGCAGGCGGCCAAGAGACCCAGTACTTC	CASSLGWAGGQETQYF
TRBV28	TRBJ1-5	.	.	TGTGCCAGCAGGAACAGTGGCCCGGGCAATCAGCCCCAGCATTTT	CASRNSGPGNQPQHF
TRBV2	TRBJ1-5	.	.	TGTGCCAGCAGTGTCGCATACAGGGCGAATAGCAATCAGCCCCAGCATTTT	CASSVAYRANSNQPQHF
TRBV18	TRBJ1-2	.	once	TGTGCCAGCTCACCCCCGGGAGTTGGAGGCTACACCTTC	CASSPPGVGGYTF
TRBV30	TRBJ2-1	.	.	TGTGCCTGGAGTGTAGGAGTAGTCAATGAGCAGTTCTTC	CAWSVGVVNEQFF
TRBV5-1	TRBJ1-2	.	.	TGCGCCAGCAGCGAAAAGGATTTCGATGGCTACACCTTC	CASSEKDFDGYTF
TRBV7-2	TRBJ2-7	TRBD1	.	TGTGCCAGCAGCCTCGGGACAGGGGGCCTAAGCGAGCAGTACTTC	CASSLGTGGLSEQYF
TRBV5-4	TRBJ1-2	.	.	TGTGCCAGCAGCTTAATCGGCAGCGTCTATGGCTACACCTTC	CASSLIGSVYGYTF
TRBV19	TRBJ1-2	TRBD1	.	TGTGCCAGCCGACCGACAGGGGTAGCGAGTGGCTACACCTTC	CASRPTGVASGYTF
TRBV19	TRBJ2-5	TRBD1	.	TGTGCCAGTAGTATAGAGGACAGGGGGGAGACCCAGTACTTC	CASSIEDRGETQYF
TRBV7-2	TRBJ2-5	.	.	TGTGCCAGCAGCTTTCGGGGACGGCAAGAGACCCAGTACTTC	CASSFRGRQETQYF